These 9 T cell receptor beta chains were all obtained from the same sample, sequenced in a study of blood T cells in healthy people across ages. The use of a sample-barcoded 5' primer and a J-beta primer mix characterized a second PCR of about 7 to 12 cycles. One entry per CDR3 protein, called by TCRdb with MiXCR from the 5' RACE reads. Found here are 1,500,000 or so distinct CDR3 sequences, roughly 59% of them singletons; the top ten hold 5.5% to 8%. Material for sequencing was blood. The receptors shown here come from a man in his late teens or twenties in good health.

This clonotype was counted many times. The chain carries TRBV28 and TRBJ2-1; D gene ambiguous. The germline V gene has CDR1 MDHEN and CDR2 SYDVKM. CDR3 length: 12 amino acids. Deletions cut 2 bases from V and 5 bases from J, with 4 bases between. The CDR3 DNA sequence: TGTGCCAGCAGTTTAGACGACAATGAGCAGTTCTTC. Translated: CASSLDDNEQFF.

DNA of the CDR3: TGTGCCAGCACCCAGGAGGGTCAAGAGACCCAGTACTTC. It codes for CASTQEGQETQYF. The J gene is TRBJ2-5, the V gene TRBV7-9; tentatively, D is TRBD2 (6 bases). The CDR3 runs 13 residues. CDR1 is SEHNR, CDR2 FQNEAQ, per germline (reference sequence). The V end was cut by 7 bases, the J end by 2 bases, with 11 bases between.

There are a few counts of this clonotype. The genes are TRBV7-2 and TRBJ2-3; a possible D gene is TRBD1 (7 bases). Germline V gene data show CDR1 as SGHTA and CDR2 as FQGNSA. This CDR3 is built from 13 residues. The V end lost 4 bases, the J end lost 10 bases, and 15 bases lay between the germline ends. The DNA for the CDR3 is TGTGCCAGCAGCTCATACAGGGGAGGCGCGCAGTATTTT. Protein sequence: CASSSYRGGAQYF.

The V call is TRBV9, the J call TRBJ2-1, with unresolved D. Germline CDR1 SGDLS, CDR2 YYNGEE. The V and J ends lost 0 bases and 9 bases respectively, with 13 bases between them. The CDR3 runs to 14 residues. This chain's CDR3 is CASSVGVHTGEQFF. The CDR3, as DNA: TGTGCCAGCAGCGTAGGGGTCCATACGGGTGAGCAGTTCTTC.

The rearrangement uses TRBV10-3 and TRBJ2-1; 7 bases line up with TRBD2. Looked up from germline, CDR1 is ENHRY and CDR2 is SYGVKD. The CDR3 contains 13 residues. V lost 8 bases and J lost 9; bases outside the gene matches: 10. CDR3 protein: CAIGSGKEGEQFF. DNA of the CDR3: TGTGCCATCGGGAGCGGGAAGGAAGGTGAGCAGTTCTTC.

The chain has TRBV5-1 and TRBJ2-1; tentatively, D is TRBD1 (5 bases). From germline, CDR1 is SGHRS and CDR2 YFSETQ. This CDR3 spans 15 amino acids. Trimming cost V 5 bases and J 8 bases, with 20 bases left between them. CDR3 sequence reads: CASSSPGPSRDEQFF. CDR3 DNA sequence: TGCGCCAGCAGTTCCCCCGGGCCAAGCAGGGATGAGCAGTTCTTC.

The rearrangement uses TRBV7-8 and TRBJ2-3; D is possibly TRBD2 (6 bases). Germline V lookup: CDR1 SGHVS, CDR2 FQNEAQ. The CDR3 has 14 amino acids. V was trimmed by 2 bases and J by 7 bases, leaving 13 bases between them. The CDR3 here is CASSLWRGENTQYF. The CDR3 DNA reads as TGTGCCAGCAGCTTATGGCGGGGAGAGAATACGCAGTATTTT.

The chain carries TRBV29-1 and TRBJ2-1, with D possibly being TRBD1 (6 bases). The V gene lost 8 bases and the J gene lost 8 bases, with 28 bases spanning the gap. The length of the CDR3 is 16 residues. The V gene's germline CDR1 is SQVTM and CDR2 ANQGSEA. CDR3 coding DNA: TGCAGCACTGGAGTTCTTGGGACACACTTAGGTTATGAGCAGTTCTTC. Translating it yields CSTGVLGTHLGYEQFF.

The chain links TRBV4-1 to TRBJ1-2; tentative D call: TRBD1 (5 bases). Looked up from germline, CDR1 is MGHRA and CDR2 is YSYEKL. The V gene lost 0 bases and the J gene lost 4 bases, with 21 bases spanning the gap. The CDR3 runs 18 residues. CDR3 in amino acids: CASSQDGALGDFSYGYTF. DNA for the CDR3: TGCGCCAGCAGCCAAGACGGCGCCTTGGGGGATTTTTCCTATGGCTACACCTTC.